A single sample is the source of the 2 T cell receptor beta chains below, sequenced in a study of T-cell reconstitution after alpha-beta-depleted transplantation in children. Researchers prepared the TCRbeta library using unique molecular identifiers, the study reports. From the PCR reads, TCRdb called clonotypes with MiXCR, one entry per CDR3 protein. The data show around 600,000 distinct CDR3 sequences, over 9.5% seen once. The sample consisted of PBMCs from the stem cell graft donor, taken from the stem cell graft. The receptors shown here come from a human donor who donated a stem cell graft to a child with acute myeloid leukemia.

The rearrangement links TRBV12-3 or TRBV12-4 to TRBJ2-5; 7 bases agree with TRBD2. V dropped 3 bases and J dropped 4; count of bases not matched to a gene: 5. This CDR3 is 14 amino acids long. CDR3 in amino acids: CASSFPTSSETQYF. In DNA, the CDR3 is TGTGCCAGCAGTTTTCCGACTAGCTCAGAGACCCAGTACTTC.

A few counts support this clonotype. The V gene is TRBV20-1, the J gene TRBJ1-6; D remains ambiguous. There are 15 residues in the CDR3. The germline CDR1 and CDR2 sequences are DFQATT and SNEGSKA (reference sequence). The V end was cut by 0 bases, the J end by 9 bases, with 15 bases between. CDR3 amino acids: CSARETETRRSPLHF. CDR3 coding DNA: TGCAGTGCTAGAGAGACGGAAACTCGCCGTTCACCCCTCCACTTT.